This T cell receptor beta chain was sequenced during a study of blood T cell repertoires in COVID-19. Germline V CDR1 and CDR2: LGHDT, YNNKEL (reference sequence). V lost 3 bases to trimming and J lost 9 bases; unmatched junction nucleotides: 8. The CDR3 has 14 residues. Clones were read by immunoSEQ multiplex PCR, and TCRdb kept only the in-frame ones, dropping some. This table has more than 80,000 clones, 85% to 90% appearing once. V and J are TRBV3-1 (or the pseudogene TRBV3-2) and TRBJ2-5, with 9 nucleotides matching TRBD1. The TCR originated in a human donor with active COVID-19. The donor label of this sample is uncertain. Sequenced: peripheral blood. The CDR3 region has the DNA TGTGCCAGCAGCCAGGGAGACAGGGGGAGGTCCCAGTACTTC. As protein: CASSQGDRGRSQYF.